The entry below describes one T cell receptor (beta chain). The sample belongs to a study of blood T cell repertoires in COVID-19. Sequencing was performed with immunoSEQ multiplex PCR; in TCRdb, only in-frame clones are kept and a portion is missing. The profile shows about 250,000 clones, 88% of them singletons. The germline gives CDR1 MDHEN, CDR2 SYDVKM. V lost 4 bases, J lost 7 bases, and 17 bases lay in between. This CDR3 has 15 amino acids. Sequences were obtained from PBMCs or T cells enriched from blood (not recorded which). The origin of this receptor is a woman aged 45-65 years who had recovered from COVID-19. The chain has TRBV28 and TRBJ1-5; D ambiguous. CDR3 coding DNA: TGTGCCAGCAGTTCCACCCAGTGGGAGCGACAGCCCCAGCATTTT. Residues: CASSSTQWERQPQHF.